This is a list of T cell receptor beta chains from one sample in a study of beta chain features in type 1 diabetes. Method: immunoSEQ multiplex PCR; TCRdb's copy keeps in-frame clones and lacks some. The sample has hundreds of thousands of clones; about 10% are singletons. Source material: naive CD4+ T cells from blood. The receptor set was obtained from a woman aged 25-40 years in good health. CDR3s include the opening cysteine and the closing phenylalanine or tryptophan. A D gene is named only where the DNA matches it firmly. Some rows mark clone size as missing; the rest say once, few, many or name a class of expanded clone.

TRBV5-1	TRBJ2-5	TRBD1	few	CASSLDLDRGQETQYF	TGCGCCAGCAGCTTGGACCTGGACAGGGGGCAGGAGACCCAGTACTTC
TRBV6-6	TRBJ2-5	TRBD2	few	CASSITSGGETQYF	TGTGCCAGCTCAATTACTAGCGGGGGAGAGACCCAGTACTTC
TRBV18	TRBJ2-5	TRBD2	few	CASSPLAGRVQETQYF	TGTGCCAGCTCACCCCTAGCGGGACGGGTCCAAGAGACCCAGTACTTC
TRBV4-2	TRBJ2-7	NA	few	CASSQGLTSYEQYF	TGTGCCAGCAGTCAAGGACTAACCTCATACGAGCAGTACTTC
TRBV11-2	TRBJ2-2	NA	NA	CASTQGPGWVSGELFF	TGTGCCAGCACCCAAGGCCCCGGGTGGGTTTCCGGGGAGCTGTTTTTT
TRBV5-4	TRBJ2-3	TRBD1	NA	CASSLFRGRFDTQYF	TGTGCCAGCAGCTTGTTTAGGGGGCGCTTCGATACGCAGTATTTT
TRBV29-1	TRBJ1-2	NA	NA	CSVANSYGYTF	TGCAGCGTGGCAAACAGCTATGGCTACACCTTC
TRBV7-2	TRBJ1-1	NA	few	CASSLEPGPTEAFF	TGTGCCAGCAGCTTAGAGCCGGGTCCCACTGAAGCTTTCTTT
TRBV30	TRBJ2-5	TRBD1	NA	CAGAGGTRETQYF	TGTGCCGGGGCAGGGGGCACGAGGGAGACCCAGTACTTC
TRBV7-2	TRBJ2-5	NA	NA	CASSLAGQTETQYF	TGTGCCAGCAGCTTAGCCGGACAGACGGAGACCCAGTACTTC
TRBV5-1	TRBJ2-1	TRBD1	NA	CASSLEGQGPKGGLFF	TGCGCCAGCAGCTTGGAGGGACAGGGACCTAAAGGTGGTCTGTTCTTC
TRBV27	TRBJ1-1	NA	few	CASRQNTEAFF	TGTGCCAGCCGACAGAACACTGAAGCTTTCTTT
TRBV7-3	TRBJ2-3	TRBD2	NA	CASSLYGAGGTTDTQYF	TGTGCCAGCAGCTTATATGGAGCCGGGGGGACTACAGATACGCAGTATTTT
TRBV6-6	TRBJ2-5	TRBD2	NA	CASSYSGGRRETQYF	TGTGCCAGCAGTTACTCGGGCGGGAGGCGGGAGACCCAGTACTTC
TRBV30	TRBJ2-4	TRBD1	NA	CAWTGTGMAKNIQYF	TGTGCCTGGACCGGGACAGGGATGGCCAAAAACATTCAGTACTTC
TRBV15	TRBJ2-6	NA	NA	CATSRDAPTVSGANVLTF	TGTGCCACCAGCAGAGATGCCCCGACAGTCTCTGGGGCCAACGTCCTGACTTTC
TRBV29-1	TRBJ2-1	NA	few	CSAKMGPSQRNYNEQFF	TGCAGCGCAAAAATGGGGCCGAGCCAGCGAAACTACAATGAGCAGTTCTTC
TRBV30	TRBJ1-5	NA	few	CAWSVRGSQPQHF	TGTGCCTGGAGTGTCAGGGGTAGTCAGCCCCAGCATTTT
TRBV6-6	TRBJ1-2	TRBD1	few	CASSPDRGIYGYTF	TGTGCCAGCAGTCCGGACAGGGGGATCTATGGCTACACCTTC
TRBV5-4	TRBJ2-1	TRBD2	NA	CASSPGTSVPFF	TGTGCCAGCAGCCCCGGGACTAGCGTGCCGTTCTTC
TRBV11-2	TRBJ2-1	TRBD2	few	CASIGLAGWEQFF	TGTGCCAGCATTGGGCTAGCGGGATGGGAGCAGTTCTTC
TRBV18	TRBJ2-6	NA	few	CASSPNRSGANVLTF	TGTGCCAGCTCACCAAACCGGTCTGGGGCCAACGTCCTGACTTTC
TRBV7-9	TRBJ2-6	NA	NA	CASSTVGGANVLTF	TGTGCCAGCAGCACCGTGGGCGGGGCCAACGTCCTGACTTTC
TRBV5-1	TRBJ2-5	TRBD2	few	CASSLGRRPAGAQETQYF	TGCGCCAGCAGCTTGGGAAGGAGACCAGCGGGGGCCCAAGAGACCCAGTACTTC
TRBV9	TRBJ2-7	NA	few	CASSRAGGNYEQYF	TGTGCCAGCAGCAGAGCCGGGGGTAACTACGAGCAGTACTTC
TRBV29-1	TRBJ2-7	TRBD1	few	CSGAGQVPPYEQYF	TGCAGCGGCGCCGGACAGGTTCCTCCCTACGAGCAGTACTTC
TRBV7-3	TRBJ2-3	NA	NA	CASSLSAGTDTQYF	TGTGCCAGCAGCTTATCAGCGGGCACAGATACGCAGTATTTT
TRBV7-3	TRBJ2-7	TRBD2	NA	CASSPGGGRMYEQYF	TGTGCCAGCAGCCCAGGTGGCGGGAGGATGTACGAGCAGTACTTC
TRBV28	TRBJ2-7	NA	few	CAIGQNDEQYF	TGTGCCATCGGACAAAATGACGAGCAGTACTTC
TRBV30	TRBJ2-3	NA	few	CAWISLTDTQYF	TGTGCCTGGATCAGTCTCACAGATACGCAGTATTTT
TRBV5-1	TRBJ1-1	NA	few	CASSLVLTGNTEAFF	TGCGCCAGCAGCTTGGTCCTTACAGGGAATACTGAAGCTTTCTTT
TRBV4-3	TRBJ2-1	TRBD1	few	CASSQRNSWDRDDNEQFF	TGCGCCAGCAGCCAGAGGAATTCGTGGGACAGGGACGACAATGAGCAGTTCTTC
TRBV25-1	TRBJ1-3	TRBD1	NA	CASRDRGYSGNTIYF	TGTGCCAGCAGGGACAGGGGCTACTCTGGAAACACCATATATTTT
TRBV30	TRBJ2-6	NA	NA	CAWSVGGSGANVLTF	TGTGCCTGGAGTGTAGGGGGCTCTGGGGCCAACGTCCTGACTTTC
TRBV6-6	TRBJ2-3	NA	once	CASSPGISTDTQYF	TGTGCCAGCAGCCCAGGAATCAGCACAGATACGCAGTATTTT
TRBV7-2	TRBJ2-4	TRBD2	few	CASSLARGRNIQYF	TGTGCCAGCAGCTTAGCTCGCGGGAGGAACATTCAGTACTTC
TRBV28	TRBJ2-3	TRBD2	few	CASSLSSSGSTGADTQYF	TGTGCCAGCAGTTTGTCGTCTAGCGGGAGTACGGGGGCAGATACGCAGTATTTT
TRBV5-5	TRBJ2-4	NA	once	CASSLVFGGSDIQYF	TGTGCCAGCAGCTTGGTTTTTGGGGGCTCGGACATTCAGTACTTC
TRBV29-1	TRBJ1-2	NA	NA	CSVEGDTDGYTF	TGCAGCGTCGAGGGGGACACTGACGGCTACACCTTC
TRBV19	TRBJ1-1	NA	few	CASRKNHGNLYTEAFF	TGTGCCAGTAGGAAAAACCACGGGAATTTGTACACTGAAGCTTTCTTT
TRBV30	TRBJ1-5	NA	NA	CAWEEGSNQPQHF	TGTGCCTGGGAAGAGGGCAGCAATCAGCCCCAGCATTTT
TRBV7-6	TRBJ2-2	TRBD1	NA	CASSYGQGYTGELFF	TGTGCCAGCAGCTATGGACAGGGGTACACCGGGGAGCTGTTTTTT
TRBV7-9	TRBJ1-5	NA	few	CASSLTVNQPQHF	TGTGCCAGCAGCTTAACGGTCAATCAGCCCCAGCATTTT
TRBV2	TRBJ2-6	NA	few	CASRIVSNVLTF	TGTGCCAGCAGAATAGTCTCCAACGTCCTGACTTTC
TRBV7-2	TRBJ2-5	TRBD2	few	CASSFNSGEETQYF	TGTGCCAGCAGCTTTAACAGCGGGGAAGAGACCCAGTACTTC
TRBV11-2	TRBJ2-3	TRBD2	NA	CASSSGTSRNTRWHTQYF	TGTGCCAGCAGCAGCGGGACTAGCAGAAATACCCGATGGCATACGCAGTATTTT
TRBV7-2	TRBJ2-1	NA	NA	CASSPALGEQFF	TGTGCCAGCAGCCCCGCGCTCGGTGAGCAGTTCTTC
TRBV28	TRBJ2-6	TRBD1	few	CASSQILGQDFQSGANVLTF	TGTGCCAGCAGTCAAATCCTCGGACAGGACTTTCAATCTGGGGCCAACGTCCTGACTTTC
TRBV7-2	TRBJ2-5	NA	NA	CASSYSQAGNQETQYF	TGTGCCAGCAGCTATTCTCAGGCAGGGAACCAAGAGACCCAGTACTTC
TRBV11-1	TRBJ2-3	TRBD1	many	CASSQTNAQGEYF	TGTGCCAGCAGCCAGACCAATGCGCAGGGGGAGTATTTT
TRBV28	TRBJ2-7	NA	NA	CASRWRGAYEQYF	TGTGCCAGCAGGTGGCGGGGAGCCTACGAGCAGTACTTC
TRBV28	TRBJ2-6	TRBD1	NA	CASRTGAGANVLTF	TGTGCCAGCAGAACAGGGGCAGGGGCCAACGTCCTGACTTTC
TRBV7-7	TRBJ2-5	TRBD2	few	CASSPGLAEETQYF	TGTGCTAGCAGCCCTGGACTAGCGGAAGAGACCCAGTACTTC
TRBV6-5	TRBJ2-1	NA	few	CASSYSGGTYNEQFF	TGTGCCAGCAGTTACTCGGGAGGAACCTACAATGAGCAGTTCTTC
TRBV30	TRBJ2-3	NA	NA	CAWSPRDTQYF	TGTGCCTGGAGTCCTAGAGATACGCAGTATTTT
TRBV18	TRBJ2-7	TRBD2	NA	CASSPLERERQYF	TGTGCCAGCTCACCACTTGAGCGGGAGCGGCAGTACTTC
TRBV5-1	TRBJ2-3	TRBD2	NA	CASNSGTSSTDTQYF	TGCGCCAGCAATTCCGGGACTAGCAGCACAGATACGCAGTATTTT